Listed here is a single T cell receptor (beta chain). What it binds is not known. Trimming took 3 bases from V and 4 from J, leaving 12 bases between them. Germline V gives CDR1 MNHNY, CDR2 SVGAGI (reference sequence). CDR3 length equals 14 residues. Individually, cDNA molecules had unique molecular identifiers attached to them. TCRdb re-called the 5' RACE reads with MiXCR, one entry per CDR3 protein. This sample carries approximately 79,000 distinct CDR3 sequences, roughly 13% of them seen once, and the ten largest clones take about 1%. The data originate from a study of early T cells in non-severe SARS-CoV-2 infection. Study overall: Sequencing used unsorted whole-blood bulk RNA, so chains lack pairing.

Study-level findings and limits: Missing private and CD4 specificities, VDJdb matching favored anti-spike CD8 responses.

The source material was whole blood. This clonotype was obtained from an adult who was a healthcare worker with PCR-confirmed SARS-CoV-2 infection or an uninfected control (not recorded which). The rearrangement joins TRBV6-6 to TRBJ2-5; no clear D gene. The CDR3 DNA reads as TGTGCCAGCAGTTATCCGGATCCCGGAGAGACCCAGTACTTC. Translating gives CASSYPDPGETQYF.